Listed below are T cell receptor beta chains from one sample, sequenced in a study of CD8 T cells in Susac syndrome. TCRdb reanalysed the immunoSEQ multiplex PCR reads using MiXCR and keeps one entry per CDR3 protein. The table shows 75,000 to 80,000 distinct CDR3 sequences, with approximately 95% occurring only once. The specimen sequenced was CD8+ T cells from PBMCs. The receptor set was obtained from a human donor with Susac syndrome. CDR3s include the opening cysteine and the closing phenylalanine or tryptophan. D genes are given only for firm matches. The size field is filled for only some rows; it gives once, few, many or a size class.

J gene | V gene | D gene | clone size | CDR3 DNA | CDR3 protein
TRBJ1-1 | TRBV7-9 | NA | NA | TGTGCCAGCAGCTCACCCGACAGTGAAGCTTTCTTT | CASSSPDSEAFF
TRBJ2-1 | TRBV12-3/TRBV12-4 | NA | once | TGTGCCAGCAGTTTAACTTACCCGGGCGGAGGTTCTTACAATGAGCAGTTCTTC | CASSLTYPGGGSYNEQFF
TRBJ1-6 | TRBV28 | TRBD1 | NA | TGTGCCAGCAGAAAGACAGGGGCCGAGGTACCCCTCCACTTT | CASRKTGAEVPLHF
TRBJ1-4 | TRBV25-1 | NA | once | TGTGCCAGCCACCCTCACTGGGGGGCTAATGAAAAACTGTTTTTT | CASHPHWGANEKLFF
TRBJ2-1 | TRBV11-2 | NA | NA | TGTGCCAGCAGCTTAAACCGGGTTTACAATGAGCAGTTCTTC | CASSLNRVYNEQFF
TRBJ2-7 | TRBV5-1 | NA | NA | TGCGCCAGCTGCTACGGGTCCACCCGACCCTACGAGCAGTACTTC | CASCYGSTRPYEQYF
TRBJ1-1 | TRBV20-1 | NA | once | TGCAGTGCTCCTCACCCAGACTCACCGAACACTGAAGCTTTCTTT | CSAPHPDSPNTEAFF
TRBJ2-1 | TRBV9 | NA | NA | TGTGCCAGCAGCGTCACCTGGGGTGAGCAGTTCTTC | CASSVTWGEQFF
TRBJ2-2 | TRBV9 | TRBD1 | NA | TGTGCCAGCAGCCCCCGGGACAGAAACACCGGGGAGCTGTTTTTT | CASSPRDRNTGELFF
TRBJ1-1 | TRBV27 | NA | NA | TGTGCCAGCAGTTTAATCCACCGGAACACTGAAGCTTTCTTT | CASSLIHRNTEAFF
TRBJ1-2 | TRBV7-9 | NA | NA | TGTGCCAGCAGCTTAGCTGGCTACACCTTC | CASSLAGYTF
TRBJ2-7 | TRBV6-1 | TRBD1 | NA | TGTGCCAGCAGTACAAGCGGGACAGGGCTGTCCTACGAGCAGTACTTC | CASSTSGTGLSYEQYF
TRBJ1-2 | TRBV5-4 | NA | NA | TGTGCCAGCAGCTTGGCCGTGGAGCCCCACTATGGCTACACCTTC | CASSLAVEPHYGYTF
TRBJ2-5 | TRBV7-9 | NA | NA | TGTGCCAGCAGCGGATACAGGGTTAGACAGACCCAGTACTTC | CASSGYRVRQTQYF
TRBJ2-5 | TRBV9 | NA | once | TGTGCCAGCAGCGTAGACAGCGGATGGGAGACCCAGTACTTC | CASSVDSGWETQYF